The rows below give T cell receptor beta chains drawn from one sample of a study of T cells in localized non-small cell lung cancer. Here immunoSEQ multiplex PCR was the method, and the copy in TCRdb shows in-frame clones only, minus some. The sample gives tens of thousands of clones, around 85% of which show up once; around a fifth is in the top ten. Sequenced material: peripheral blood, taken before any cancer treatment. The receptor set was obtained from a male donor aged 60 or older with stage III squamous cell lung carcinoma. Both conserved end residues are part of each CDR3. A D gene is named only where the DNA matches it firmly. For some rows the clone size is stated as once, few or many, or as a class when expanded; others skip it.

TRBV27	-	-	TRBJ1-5	CASSPRGEYSNQPQHF	TGTGCCAGCAGCCCCCGGGGAGAATATAGCAATCAGCCCCAGCATTTT
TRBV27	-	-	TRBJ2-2	CASSLYRTNTGELFF	TGTGCCAGCAGTTTATACAGGACGAACACCGGGGAGCTGTTTTTT
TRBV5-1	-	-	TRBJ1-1	CASSLDWGRTNTEAFF	TGCGCCAGCAGCTTAGATTGGGGACGTACGAACACTGAAGCTTTCTTT
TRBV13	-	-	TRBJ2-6	CASTLSRNSGANVLTF	TGTGCCAGCACCTTGTCCAGGAACTCTGGGGCCAACGTCCTGACTTTC
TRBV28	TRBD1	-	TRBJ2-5	CASRRTGKETQYF	TGTGCCAGCAGGCGGACAGGGAAAGAGACCCAGTACTTC
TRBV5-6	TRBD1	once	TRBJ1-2	CASSLGGPTGDYGYTF	TGTGCCAGCAGCTTGGGGGGGCCGACAGGGGACTATGGCTACACCTTC
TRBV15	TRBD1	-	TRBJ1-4	CATSSGQGSVGLGEKLFF	TGTGCCACCAGCTCAGGACAGGGGTCCGTGGGGTTGGGGGAAAAACTGTTTTTT
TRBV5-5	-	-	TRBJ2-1	CASSFGDLYNEQFF	TGTGCCAGCAGCTTTGGTGACCTTTACAATGAGCAGTTCTTC
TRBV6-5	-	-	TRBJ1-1	CASLRPGTNEAFF	TGTGCCAGCCTTCGGCCAGGGACCAATGAAGCTTTCTTT
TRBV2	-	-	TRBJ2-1	CASSVERNNEQFF	TGTGCCAGCAGTGTGGAACGAAACAATGAGCAGTTCTTC
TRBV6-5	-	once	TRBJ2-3	CASSPRGVDTQYF	TGTGCCAGCAGTCCTAGAGGGGTAGATACGCAGTATTTT
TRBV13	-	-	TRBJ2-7	CASSVRDGVYEQYF	TGTGCCAGCAGCGTCCGGGACGGCGTCTACGAGCAGTACTTC
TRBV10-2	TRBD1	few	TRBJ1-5	CASSAGGNQPQHF	TGCGCCAGCAGTGCAGGGGGAAATCAGCCCCAGCATTTT
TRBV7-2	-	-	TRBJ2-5	CASSLGRQAPVGQYF	TGTGCCAGCAGCTTAGGTCGACAAGCCCCCGTTGGCCAGTACTTC
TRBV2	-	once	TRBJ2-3	CASSVLAAFTDTQYF	TGTGCCAGCAGCGTATTGGCAGCTTTCACAGATACGCAGTATTTT
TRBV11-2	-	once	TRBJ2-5	CASSSLETQYF	TGTGCCAGCAGCTCCCTCGAGACCCAGTACTTC
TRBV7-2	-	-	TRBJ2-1	CASSLISRDEQFF	TGTGCCAGCAGCTTAATTTCGCGGGATGAGCAGTTCTTC
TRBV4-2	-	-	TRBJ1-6	CASSPRVLLAGQDNSPLHF	TGTGCCAGCAGCCCCCGGGTTTTGTTGGCAGGGCAGGATAATTCACCCCTCCACTTT
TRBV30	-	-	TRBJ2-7	CAWSLQGSYEQYF	TGTGCCTGGAGTCTACAGGGATCCTACGAGCAGTACTTC
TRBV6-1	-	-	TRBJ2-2	CASSELSGSGELFF	TGTGCCAGCAGTGAATTGAGTGGGTCCGGGGAGCTGTTTTTT
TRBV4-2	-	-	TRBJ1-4	CASSQDETRGRAFEKLFF	TGTGCCAGCAGCCAAGATGAGACCCGGGGGCGGGCTTTTGAAAAACTGTTTTTT
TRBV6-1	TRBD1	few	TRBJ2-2	CASRDRGGRAGELFF	TGTGCCAGCAGAGACAGGGGTGGTAGGGCCGGGGAGCTGTTTTTT
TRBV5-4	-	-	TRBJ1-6	CASSSPKGGFGNSPLHF	TGTGCCAGCAGCTCCCCTAAGGGAGGGTTCGGGAATTCACCCCTCCACTTT
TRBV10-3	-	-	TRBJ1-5	CAIRFGAGNQPQHF	TGTGCCATCCGTTTCGGGGCTGGCAATCAGCCCCAGCATTTT
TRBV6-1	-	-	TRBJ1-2	CATTREIYGYTF	TGTGCCACCACCCGGGAGATTTATGGCTACACCTTC
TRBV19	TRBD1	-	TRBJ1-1	CASSITGGTGGTEAFF	TGTGCCAGTAGTATAACAGGGGGCACCGGGGGCACTGAAGCTTTCTTT
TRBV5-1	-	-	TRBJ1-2	CASSLANRDGYTF	TGCGCCAGCAGCTTGGCGAACCGAGATGGCTACACCTTC
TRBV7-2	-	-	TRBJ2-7	CASSLLTGGTYEQYF	TGTGCCAGCAGCCTACTAACGGGGGGCACCTACGAGCAGTACTTC
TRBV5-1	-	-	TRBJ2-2	CASSLEGLTDAGELFF	TGCGCCAGCAGCTTGGAAGGGCTGACGGACGCCGGGGAGCTGTTTTTT
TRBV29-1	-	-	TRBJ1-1	CSVVHVRQEAFF	TGCAGCGTTGTTCACGTTCGACAGGAAGCTTTCTTT
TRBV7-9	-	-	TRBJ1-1	CASSLPQGRETEAFF	TGTGCCAGCAGCTTACCGCAGGGGAGGGAAACTGAAGCTTTCTTT
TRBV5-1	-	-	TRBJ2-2	CASRVGGQNTGELFF	TGCGCCAGCAGGGTGGGGGGCCAAAACACCGGGGAGCTGTTTTTT
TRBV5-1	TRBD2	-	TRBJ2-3	CASSRQTSGGGTDTQYF	TGCGCCAGCAGCCGTCAGACTAGCGGGGGAGGCACAGATACGCAGTATTTT
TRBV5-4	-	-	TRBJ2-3	CASSATGRPSTDTQYF	TGTGCCAGCAGCGCCACAGGGCGCCCTAGCACAGATACGCAGTATTTT
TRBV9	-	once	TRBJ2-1	CASSVEVRTSYNEQFF	TGTGCCAGCAGCGTAGAGGTGAGGACCTCCTACAATGAGCAGTTCTTC
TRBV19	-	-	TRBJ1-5	CASNRGGSNQPQHF	TGTGCCAGTAATAGGGGGGGTTCCAATCAGCCCCAGCATTTT
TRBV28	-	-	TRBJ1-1	CASLDRATNTEAFF	TGTGCCAGCTTAGACCGGGCTACGAACACTGAAGCTTTCTTT
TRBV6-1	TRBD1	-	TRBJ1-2	CASSVTGPYGYTF	TGTGCCAGCAGTGTGACAGGGCCCTATGGCTACACCTTC
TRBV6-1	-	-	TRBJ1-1	CASSEVTLDEAFF	TGTGCCAGCAGTGAAGTGACATTGGATGAAGCTTTCTTT
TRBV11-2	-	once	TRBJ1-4	CASSPLRTGEKLFF	TGTGCCAGCAGCCCTCTCCGGACCGGAGAAAAACTGTTTTTT
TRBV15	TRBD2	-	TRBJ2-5	CATSRDTSGERTQYF	TGTGCCACCAGCAGAGATACTAGCGGGGAAAGGACCCAGTACTTC
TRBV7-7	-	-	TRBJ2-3	CASSFGQGDTQYF	TGTGCCAGCAGCTTCGGGCAAGGGGATACGCAGTATTTT
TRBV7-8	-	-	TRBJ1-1	CASSLAGQALAWGFEAFF	TGTGCCAGCAGCTTAGCCGGTCAGGCGTTGGCTTGGGGCTTTGAAGCTTTCTTT
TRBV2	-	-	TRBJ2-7	CASSELSEQYF	TGTGCCAGCAGTGAATTATCCGAGCAGTACTTC
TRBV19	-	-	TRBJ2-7	CASSGGYEQYF	TGTGCCAGTAGTGGGGGGTACGAGCAGTACTTC
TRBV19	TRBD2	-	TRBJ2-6	CASSIGFGGAGANVLTF	TGTGCCAGTAGTATAGGATTTGGGGGGGCTGGGGCCAACGTCCTGACTTTC
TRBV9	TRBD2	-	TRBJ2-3	CASSASLAGAPTTDTQYF	TGTGCCAGCAGCGCCTCCCTAGCGGGGGCCCCGACTACAGATACGCAGTATTTT
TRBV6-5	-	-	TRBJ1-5	CASSSRRGASNQPQHF	TGTGCCAGCAGTTCTAGGAGAGGGGCTAGCAATCAGCCCCAGCATTTT